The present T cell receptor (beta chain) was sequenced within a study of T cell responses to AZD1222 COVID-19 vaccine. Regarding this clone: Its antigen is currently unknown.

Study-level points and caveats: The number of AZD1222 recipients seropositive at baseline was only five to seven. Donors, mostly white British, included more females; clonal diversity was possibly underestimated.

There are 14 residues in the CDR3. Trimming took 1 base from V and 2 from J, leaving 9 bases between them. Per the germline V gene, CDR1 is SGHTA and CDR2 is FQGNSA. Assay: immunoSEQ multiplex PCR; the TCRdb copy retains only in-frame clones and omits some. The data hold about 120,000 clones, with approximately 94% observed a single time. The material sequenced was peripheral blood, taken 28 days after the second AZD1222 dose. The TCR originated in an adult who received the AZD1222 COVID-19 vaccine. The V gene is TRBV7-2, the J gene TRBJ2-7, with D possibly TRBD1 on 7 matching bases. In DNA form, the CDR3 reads TGTGCCAGCAGCTTAGGCAGGGGGGCCTACGAGCAGTACTTC. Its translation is CASSLGRGAYEQYF.